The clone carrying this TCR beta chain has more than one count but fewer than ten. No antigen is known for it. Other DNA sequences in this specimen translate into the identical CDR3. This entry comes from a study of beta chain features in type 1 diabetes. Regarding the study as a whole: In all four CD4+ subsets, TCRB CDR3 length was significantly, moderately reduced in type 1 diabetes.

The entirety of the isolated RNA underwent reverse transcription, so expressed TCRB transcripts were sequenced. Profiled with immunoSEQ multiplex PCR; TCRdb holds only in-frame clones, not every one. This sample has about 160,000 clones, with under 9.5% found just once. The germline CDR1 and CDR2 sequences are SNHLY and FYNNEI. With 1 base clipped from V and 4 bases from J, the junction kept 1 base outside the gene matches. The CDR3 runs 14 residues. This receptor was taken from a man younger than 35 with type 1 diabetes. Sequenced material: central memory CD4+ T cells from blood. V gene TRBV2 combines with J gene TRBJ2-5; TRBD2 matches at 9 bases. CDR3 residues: CASSEVAGVETQYF. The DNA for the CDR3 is TGTGCCAGCAGTGAAGTAGCGGGAGTAGAGACCCAGTACTTC.